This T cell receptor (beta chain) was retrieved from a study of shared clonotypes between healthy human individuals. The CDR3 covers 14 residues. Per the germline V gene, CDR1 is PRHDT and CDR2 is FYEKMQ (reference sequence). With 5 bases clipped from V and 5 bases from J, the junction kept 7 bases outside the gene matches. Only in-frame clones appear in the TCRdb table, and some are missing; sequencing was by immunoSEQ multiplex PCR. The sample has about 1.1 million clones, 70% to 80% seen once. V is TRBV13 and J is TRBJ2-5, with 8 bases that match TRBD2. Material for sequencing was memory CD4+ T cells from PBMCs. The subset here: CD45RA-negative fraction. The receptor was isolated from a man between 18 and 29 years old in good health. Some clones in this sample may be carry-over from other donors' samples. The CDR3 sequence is CASSRGRRGETQYF. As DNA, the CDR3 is TGTGCCAGCAGCCGCGGGAGGAGGGGGGAGACCCAGTACTTC.